This TCR beta chain was identified in a study of shared T cell receptors in the human thymus. The J segment lost 7 bases and the V segment lost 0 bases, leaving 10 bases of the junction unmatched. CDR1 and CDR2 from the germline V gene are LGHNA and YSLEER. CDR3 length: 17 amino acids. This table comes from immunoSEQ multiplex PCR, and its TCRdb copy is limited to in-frame clones, with some not included. The repertoire has over 450,000 clones, approximately 78% of them found once; the top ten carry more than 0.01%. Another study also made use of these data, one on human thymus T cells. That work states: It was from resections taken during corrective heart surgery that the thymus tissue came.

V usage is TRBV4-3 and J usage is TRBJ2-1; 9 bases agree with TRBD1. The TCR originated in a boy in the first two years of life with a congenital heart defect. The sequenced sample was thymocytes. CDR3 protein: CASSQDAPGQGYNEQFF. Written as DNA, the CDR3 is TGCGCCAGCAGCCAAGATGCCCCGGGACAGGGTTATAATGAGCAGTTCTTC.